This TCR beta chain emerged from a study of long-term antiretroviral therapy in people with HIV. Losses at the gene ends were 4 bases for V and 5 bases for J; bases not matched to a gene: 6. The CDR3 is 15 residues long. Germline loops: CDR1 MDHEN, CDR2 SYDVKM. They ran version v3.0 of the immunoSEQ assay at survey level. Only in-frame clones appear in the TCRdb table, and some are missing; sequencing was by immunoSEQ multiplex PCR. The table records 30,000 to 40,000 clones, nearly 90% of them present only once. The receptor was derived from a man aged 18-30 years with HIV. This chain links TRBV28 with TRBJ1-5; TRBD1 agrees at 9 bases. The sequencing here drew on unsorted PBMCs, taken 1.1 years after starting antiretroviral therapy. The CDR3 sequence is CASSSPGQGYQPQHF. The CDR3 nucleotides read TGTGCCAGCAGTTCCCCGGGACAGGGCTATCAGCCCCAGCATTTT.